These 23 T cell receptor beta chains originate from one sample sequenced in a study of OX40 agonist ivuxolimab in advanced cancers. Libraries were constructed by the immunoSEQ multiplex PCR assay. In its TCRdb copy, this immuneACCESS table keeps in-frame sequences only and misses some clones. Where compared with another copy, unresolved V genes explain less than half of these, and the others have no known cause. Across this sample there are tens of thousands of clones, with around 90% seen only once. Roughly 4.3% of the sample belongs to the ten largest clones. This material consisted of CD4+ or CD8+ T cells sorted from blood, taken in a trial of the OX40 agonist ivuxolimab. These receptors all stem from an adult with an advanced solid tumor such as melanoma, head and neck, liver or kidney cancer.

This chain links TRBV7-6 with TRBJ2-3, with 9 bases fitting TRBD2. This CDR3 spans 22 amino acids. V shed 1 base, J shed 4 bases, and the junction held 24 bases outside the gene matches. Germline assignment: CDR1 SGHVS and CDR2 FNYEAQ. CDR3 sequence: CASSLDGSSGIRGSRGADTQYF. CDR3 nucleotide sequence: TGTGCCAGCAGCTTAGATGGTTCTAGCGGGATAAGAGGTTCGAGAGGCGCAGATACGCAGTATTTT.

The rearrangement joins TRBV2 to TRBJ2-5; 7 bases fit TRBD2. V trimming: 5 bases; J trimming: 1 base; junction bases outside the gene matches: 10. Germline values: CDR1 SNHLY, CDR2 FYNNEI. The CDR3 extends over 16 amino acids. CDR3 sequence: CASSRDYYQPQETQYF. Written as DNA, the CDR3 is TGTGCCAGCAGTAGGGACTACTACCAACCCCAAGAGACCCAGTACTTC.

The chain links TRBV5-1 to TRBJ2-2; possible D gene TRBD1, 6 bases. The CDR3 length is 16 residues. CDR1 and CDR2 from the germline V gene are SGHRS and YFSETQ. V dropped 3 bases and J dropped 1 base, with 13 bases sitting between them. The CDR3 DNA sequence: TGCGCCAGCAGCTCCCAAGGGACACTGAACACCGGGGAGCTGTTTTTT. Translation gives CASSSQGTLNTGELFF.

J is TRBJ2-1 and V is TRBV4-2; tentative D call: TRBD2 (5 bases). Deletions cut 2 bases from V and 5 bases from J, with 16 bases between. In germline, CDR1 is LGHNA, CDR2 YNFKEQ. The CDR3 contains 16 residues. CDR3 loop: CASSQRFGIGDNEQFF. The CDR3 region has the DNA TGTGCCAGCAGCCAAAGATTCGGGATTGGGGACAATGAGCAGTTCTTC.

V gene TRBV6-1 combines with J gene TRBJ1-1; D remains unclear. From germline, CDR1 is MNHNS and CDR2 SASEGT. There are 12 residues in the CDR3. The V end was cut by 1 base, the J end by 3 bases, with 3 bases between. This chain's CDR3 is CASSEVYTEAFF. The CDR3 DNA reads TGTGCCAGCAGTGAAGTTTACACTGAAGCTTTCTTT.

The CDR3 sequence: CASSLREDLYEQYF. The CDR3 DNA sequence: TGTGCCAGCAGCTTAAGGGAGGACCTCTACGAGCAGTACTTC. The V and J genes are TRBV7-9 and TRBJ2-5; possibly TRBD2 for D (6 bases). The DNA end favors TRBJ2-7, so the J call may be wrong. Germline V lookup: CDR1 SEHNR, CDR2 FQNEAQ (reference sequence). The CDR3 runs 14 residues.

CDR3: CASSGAHGGRNSYNEQFF. The CDR3 DNA is TGTGCCAGCTCAGGGGCTCATGGCGGGAGGAACTCCTACAATGAGCAGTTCTTC. The chain couples TRBV18 to TRBJ2-1; 8 nucleotides line up with TRBD2. Losses at the gene ends were 5 bases for V and 0 bases for J; bases not matched to a gene: 12. CDR3 length: 18 residues. Looked up from germline, CDR1 is KGHSH and CDR2 is LQKENI.

The gene calls are TRBV7-2 and TRBJ2-2; D is unresolved. The V end lost 0 bases, the J end lost 4 bases, and 6 bases lay between the germline ends. The germline CDR1 and CDR2 sequences are SGHTA and FQGNSA. The CDR3 covers 14 residues. CDR3 in DNA: TGTGCCAGCAGCTTAGCGCCGACCACCGGGGAGCTGTTTTTT. It translates to CASSLAPTTGELFF. Combining the CDR3 with reference TRBV7-2 and TRBJ2-2 gives the whole variable domain GAGVSQSPSNKVTEKGKDVELRCDPISGHTALYWYRQSLGQGLEFLIYFQGNSAPDKSGLPSDRFSAERTGGSVSTLTIQRTQQEDSAVYLCASSLAPTTGELFFGEGSRLTVL.

The V call is TRBV19, the J call TRBJ1-1; D unresolved. Germline V lookup: CDR1 LNHDA, CDR2 SQIVND (reference sequence). Deletions cut 6 bases from V and 0 bases from J, with 14 bases between. The CDR3 is 15 amino acids. The CDR3 region is CASRRTGEMNTEAFF. CDR3 coding DNA: TGTGCCAGTAGACGGACCGGAGAGATGAACACTGAAGCTTTCTTT.

The chain combines TRBV9 with TRBJ1-2; possible D gene TRBD1, 5 bases. The V end was cut by 2 bases, the J end by 4 bases, with 9 bases between. Germline V gene sequence: CDR1 SGDLS, CDR2 YYNGEE. This CDR3 is built from 13 residues. The CDR3 DNA sequence: TGTGCCAGCAGCGTCACAGGTACCTATGGCTACACCTTC. Its protein is CASSVTGTYGYTF.

This chain uses TRBV30 with TRBJ1-2; D ambiguous. The CDR3 runs to 15 residues. Germline V gene lookup returns CDR1 GTSNPN and CDR2 SVGIG (reference sequence). The ends were cut back, 3 bases at V and 7 bases at J, with 21 bases in the middle. CDR3 loop: CAWRPLREQPRGYTF. Here the CDR3 DNA reads TGTGCCTGGAGGCCCCTCAGAGAACAACCCCGTGGCTACACCTTC. Variable domain in full (rest from reference TRBV30 and TRBJ1-2): SQTIHQWPATLVQPVGSPLSLECTVEGTSNPNLYWYRQAAGRGLQLLFYSVGIGQISSEVPQNLSASRPQDRQFILSSKKLLLSDSGFYLCAWRPLREQPRGYTFGSGTRLTVV.

The V gene is TRBV27, the J gene TRBJ2-2; D gene uncertain. CDR1 and CDR2 (germline): MNHEY, SMNVEV (reference sequence). V was cut by 6 bases and J by 3 bases, with 11 bases left in between. This CDR3 spans 14 amino acids. CDR3 loop: CASRVRFDTGELFF. In nucleotides, the CDR3 is TGTGCCAGCAGGGTCCGATTCGACACCGGGGAGCTGTTTTTT.

The gene calls are TRBV7-3 and TRBJ2-1; TRBD1 is a possible D gene (6 bases). CDR1 and CDR2 (germline): SGHTA, FQGTGA. CDR3 length: 15 amino acids. V was cut by 5 bases and J by 2 bases, with 13 bases left in between. The CDR3 nucleotides read TGTGCCAGCAGCCCCCGGGACAACACCTACAATGAGCAGTTCTTC. Residues: CASSPRDNTYNEQFF.

The rearrangement uses TRBV6-1 and TRBJ2-3; D not resolved. Trimming left V 4 bases short and J 0 bases short, with 11 bases between. The length of the CDR3 is 15 residues. Looked up from germline, CDR1 is MNHNS and CDR2 is SASEGT. The CDR3 bases are TGTGCCAGCAGTGTGCAGACGGGTAGCACAGATACGCAGTATTTT. Its protein is CASSVQTGSTDTQYF.

This clone was observed a handful of times. The chain carries TRBV5-6 and TRBJ2-3; maybe TRBD1 (5 bases). This CDR3 spans 16 amino acids. In germline, CDR1 is SGHDT, CDR2 YYEEEE. Trimming shortened V by 0 bases and J by 1 base, and 12 bases separated the two germline ends. The CDR3 protein is CASSLGLGLRTDTQYF. For the CDR3, the DNA is TGTGCCAGCAGCTTGGGTCTGGGGCTCCGCACAGATACGCAGTATTTT.

This clone was recorded once. The rearrangement joins TRBV7-8 to TRBJ2-2, with a possible D match to TRBD2 (6 bases). The CDR3 sequence is 16 residues long. The germline V gene encodes CDR1 SGHVS and CDR2 FQNEAQ. Trimming pared 3 bases from V and 3 bases from J, leaving 14 bases between. The CDR3 DNA follows: TGTGCCAGCAGCTTGCGGGACTCGGGGGACACCGGGGAGCTGTTTTTT. Its translation is CASSLRDSGDTGELFF.

V and J are TRBV6-1 and TRBJ2-2, with 9 bases lining up with TRBD1. CDR1 MNHNS and CDR2 SASEGT come from the germline V gene. The CDR3 runs to 16 residues. V shed 4 bases, J shed 0 bases, and the junction held 3 bases outside the gene matches. The DNA of the CDR3 is TGTGCCAGCAGTGCGGGACAGGGTACGAACACCGGGGAGCTGTTTTTT. Translation: CASSAGQGTNTGELFF.

This clone was seen a few times. One junction end disagrees with the germline gene, perhaps due to a read error. This chain uses TRBV7-7 with TRBJ2-7, with D perhaps matching TRBD2 (6 bases). The CDR3 length is 15 residues. Germline V CDR1 and CDR2: SSHAT, FNYEAQ (reference sequence). CDR3 nucleotides: TGTGCTAGCAGCTTAGCGGACGGAGACTCCTACGAGCAGTACTTC. Amino acid sequence: CASSLADGDSYEQYF.

J is TRBJ2-2 and V is TRBV27; D perhaps matches TRBD1 (6 bases). Germline V lookup: CDR1 MNHEY, CDR2 SMNVEV (reference sequence). CDR3 size: 14 residues. V shed 7 bases and J shed 3 bases, with 12 bases lying between them. Here the CDR3 reads CASKPGQYTGELFF. As DNA, the CDR3 is TGTGCCAGCAAACCGGGACAATACACCGGGGAGCTGTTTTTT.

This sequence joins TRBV19 and TRBJ2-6, with D uncertain. The CDR3 sequence is 14 residues long. Germline V CDR1 and CDR2: LNHDA, SQIVND (reference sequence). V lost 5 bases to trimming and J lost 1 base, with 6 bases between them. The CDR3 is CASSPESGANVLTF. The CDR3 bases are TGTGCCAGTAGTCCCGAATCTGGGGCCAACGTCCTGACTTTC.

The rearrangement uses TRBV4-2 and TRBJ1-2, with 9 bases fitting TRBD1. CDR1 and CDR2 from the germline V gene are LGHNA and YNFKEQ. The V and J ends lost 0 bases and 4 bases, in that order; junction bases with no gene match: 3. The CDR3 consists of 15 residues. The CDR3 DNA reads TGTGCCAGCAGCCAAGATGGGGGACAGGGCTATGGCTACACCTTC. Its protein product is CASSQDGGQGYGYTF.

The genes are TRBV19 and TRBJ2-3, with D perhaps TRBD2 (6 bases). The ends were cut back, 1 base at V and 6 bases at J, with 14 bases in the middle. The CDR3 consists of 15 residues. From germline, CDR1 is LNHDA and CDR2 SQIVND (reference sequence). CDR3 residues: CASSIVSGEGDTQYF. The DNA for the CDR3 is TGTGCCAGTAGTATAGTTAGCGGAGAGGGGGATACGCAGTATTTT.

The gene calls are TRBV7-3 and TRBJ2-1; unclear D gene. This CDR3 spans 16 amino acids. The ends were cut back, 5 bases at V and 0 bases at J, with 14 bases in the middle. In germline, CDR1 is SGHTA, CDR2 FQGTGA. CDR3 protein: CASSPGARSSYNEQFF. Written as DNA, the CDR3 is TGTGCCAGCAGCCCAGGCGCGCGGAGCTCCTACAATGAGCAGTTCTTC.